The rows below give T cell receptor beta chains drawn from one sample of a study of a mutant IDH1 vaccine in newly diagnosed glioma. Libraries were prepared by immunoSEQ multiplex PCR; TCRdb keeps only in-frame clonotypes and omits some of them. Here the sample spans approximately 61,000 clones, around 84% being singletons. Their antigens are not known. Sequenced material: PBMCs, taken from a glioma patient whose treatment included an IDH1 peptide vaccine. The receptors here all came from a woman between 50 and 59 years old with glioma. Each CDR3 is given with its conserved first and last residue. D genes are given only for firm matches. Expanded clones are given a class, and other clones once, few, many or no size at all.

size: few; J: TRBJ2-3; D: TRBD2; V: TRBV6-1; DNA: TGTGCCAGCAGTGAGCTAAGCGGGGGGGCCACAGATACGCAGTATTTT; CDR3: CASSELSGGATDTQYF
size: few; J: TRBJ1-1; D: .; V: TRBV20-1; DNA: TGCAGTGCTCTTCTAGGCACTGAAGCTTTCTTT; CDR3: CSALLGTEAFF
size: .; J: TRBJ1-4; D: .; V: TRBV27; DNA: TGTGCCAGCAGTTTATCGGGGCAGGGTTTGAATGAAAAACTGTTTTTT; CDR3: CASSLSGQGLNEKLFF
size: .; J: TRBJ2-2; D: .; V: TRBV7-7; DNA: TGTGCTAGCAGCTCCTTAACAGCTACGAACACCGGGGAGCTGTTTTTT; CDR3: CASSSLTATNTGELFF
size: once; J: TRBJ2-7; D: .; V: TRBV28; DNA: TGTGCCAGCAGGAGCCCCTATGGGCTGGAGGCCTACGAGCAGTACTTC; CDR3: CASRSPYGLEAYEQYF
size: .; J: TRBJ1-2; D: TRBD1; V: TRBV9; DNA: TGTGCCAGCAGCCCCTGGGACAGCAACTATGGCTACACCTTC; CDR3: CASSPWDSNYGYTF
size: .; J: TRBJ2-3; D: TRBD2; V: TRBV7-2; DNA: TGTGCCAGCAGCCCTAGCGGGGCCCGTGGAGATACGCAGTATTTT; CDR3: CASSPSGARGDTQYF
size: .; J: TRBJ1-1; D: .; V: TRBV21-1; DNA: TGTGCCAGCAGCAAATGCAGCGACAGGGGGTGTTTCTTCGTGAACACTGAAGCTTTCTTT; CDR3: CASSKCSDRGCFFVNTEAFF
size: .; J: TRBJ2-7; D: .; V: TRBV11-1; DNA: TGTGCCAGCAGCCAAACAGGAATCTACGAGCAGTACTTC; CDR3: CASSQTGIYEQYF
size: .; J: TRBJ1-2; D: .; V: TRBV27; DNA: TGTGCCAGCAGTTTGAGCACAGGTAAAGGGCCATATTCTAACTATGGCTACACCTTC; CDR3: CASSLSTGKGPYSNYGYTF
size: .; J: TRBJ1-4; D: .; V: TRBV5-4; DNA: TGTGCCAGCAGCTTATCTGGGGTTAGAGAAAAACTGTTTTTT; CDR3: CASSLSGVREKLFF
size: once; J: TRBJ1-5; D: .; V: TRBV6-6; DNA: TGTGCCAGCAGTTACATGGGGGGGAATCAGCCCCAGCATTTT; CDR3: CASSYMGGNQPQHF
size: .; J: TRBJ2-1; D: TRBD1; V: TRBV29-1; DNA: TGCAGCCCCTGGGACAGCTCCTACAATGAGCAGTTCTTC; CDR3: CSPWDSSYNEQFF
size: .; J: TRBJ1-4; D: TRBD1; V: TRBV5-1; DNA: TGCGCCAGCAGACCCGGGACAGTTGAAAAACTGTTTTTT; CDR3: CASRPGTVEKLFF
size: .; J: TRBJ2-2; D: .; V: TRBV4-1; DNA: TGCGCCAGCAGCCAGGGACAGAACACCGGGGAGCTGTTTTTT; CDR3: CASSQGQNTGELFF
size: .; J: TRBJ1-3; D: TRBD1; V: TRBV9; DNA: TGTGCCAGCAGCGCGGGGGACAGTTCTGGAAACACCATATATTTT; CDR3: CASSAGDSSGNTIYF
size: .; J: TRBJ1-2; D: .; V: TRBV9; DNA: TGTGCCAGCAGCGTAGAGTTGATGTCGGGCGGCTATGGCTACACCTTC; CDR3: CASSVELMSGGYGYTF